These 8 T cell receptor beta chains share one sample of origin, sequenced in a study of tumor and adjacent non-tumor tissue in lung cancer. The template was RNA from unsorted bulk tissue. The normal lung tissue was taken more than 3 cm from the tumor edge. A modified ARM-PCR protocol with three rounds of nested PCR amplified TCRbeta. TCRdb reprocessed the multiplex PCR reads with MiXCR, giving one entry per CDR3 protein. Altogether more than 45,000 distinct CDR3 sequences are present, around 59% being singletons, with the ten largest covering 30%. What was sequenced was distant non-tumor lung tissue. All receptors come from a woman in her 70s with non-small cell lung cancer.

In this sample, this clonotype turned up a few times. Given a much more abundant clone one base away, this may be a read error. V and J are TRBV5-4 and TRBJ2-7; D possibly corresponds to TRBD1 (5 bases). Germline V gene sequence: CDR1 SGHNT, CDR2 YYREEE (reference sequence). There are 12 residues in the CDR3. The CDR3 DNA is TGTACCAGCAGCCCCCAGGGCGACGAGCAGTACTTC. This sequence encodes CTSSPQGDEQYF.

Concerning this clonotype: Sequence at one end of the junction differs from germline and may be a read error. The chain has TRBV6-5 and TRBJ1-6; D gene uncertain. The germline CDR1 and CDR2 sequences are MNHEY and SVGAGI. The CDR3 has 16 residues. The CDR3 is CVSSRTAGEGNSPLHF. The CDR3 region has the DNA TGTGTCAGCAGCAGGACTGCGGGAGAGGGCAATTCGCCCCTCCACTTT.

This chain connects TRBV28 to TRBJ2-1; perhaps D is TRBD1 or TRBD2 (5 bases each). Deletions cut 1 base from V and 5 bases from J, with 30 bases between. CDR3 size: 21 residues. CDR1 and CDR2 (germline): MDHEN, SYDVKM. The CDR3 DNA is TGTGCCAGCAGTTTATCCCCTTTACTAGTGGGGCACTATAGGGGCAACAATGAGCAGTTCTTC. As protein: CASSLSPLLVGHYRGNNEQFF.

Concerning this clonotype itself: No conserved phenylalanine or tryptophan is present at the end of the CDR3, so a read error is the likely explanation. J is TRBJ2-3 and V is TRBV29-1; the D gene is possibly TRBD2 (6 bases). The CDR3 runs 15 residues. Per germline, CDR1 SQVTM and CDR2 ANQGSEA. The CDR3 bases are TGCAACGCCGAGGCGCGGAGGGGAGGAGGAGATACGCAGTATTTA. Protein sequence: CNAEARRGGGDTQYL.

The V call is TRBV5-1, the J call TRBJ2-3, with D hard to call. Deletions cut 0 bases from V and 1 base from J, with 9 bases between. CDR1 and CDR2 (germline): SGHRS, YFSETQ. The CDR3 consists of 15 residues. CDR3 sequence: CASSLVPERTDTQYF. The CDR3 DNA reads TGCGCCAGCAGCTTGGTGCCGGAGCGCACAGATACGCAGTATTTT.

Regarding this clonotype: At one boundary the junction diverges from the germline segment, which might be a read error. V is TRBV10-3 and J is TRBJ2-1; TRBD2 might be the D (7 bases). Germline loops: CDR1 ENHRY, CDR2 SYGVKD. The CDR3 is 17 residues long. The CDR3 spells CAIRNDGRAGAYDEQFF. In nucleotides, the CDR3 is TGTGCCATCAGAAATGACGGAAGGGCGGGGGCCTACGATGAGCAGTTCTTC.

This clonotype was found many times. This chain joins TRBV5-1 and TRBJ2-5, with 10 bases identical to TRBD2. V gave up 3 bases and J gave up 4 bases; unmatched junction bases: 3. CDR1 and CDR2 from the germline V gene are SGHRS and YFSETQ. The CDR3 sequence is 14 residues long. This CDR3 is CASSWGLASETQYF. The CDR3 DNA is TGCGCCAGCAGCTGGGGACTAGCGTCAGAGACCCAGTACTTC.

This chain connects TRBV29-1 to TRBJ2-5, with D perhaps TRBD2 (5 bases). Germline lookup yields CDR1 SQVTM and CDR2 ANQGSEA. The CDR3 spans 14 residues. Trimming cost V 8 bases and J 7 bases, with 23 bases left between them. The CDR3 reads CSTEGRGMSGTQYF. CDR3 in DNA: TGCAGCACTGAAGGTCGGGGAATGTCGGGGACCCAGTACTTC.